A selection of T cell receptor beta chains follows, all from one sample in a study of vaccination and CD4 T cells after COVID-19. MiXCR was run by TCRdb on the PCR reads, yielding one entry per CDR3 protein. The profile shows 7,600 or so distinct CDR3 sequences, about 59% of them singletons. No antigen has been assigned to these receptors. The sequencing here drew on cultured CD4+ T cells from blood, taken after SARS-CoV-2 vaccination. The origin of the receptors is a human donor with COVID-19. Each CDR3 is given with its conserved first and last residue. The order of the fields is clone size, D gene, V gene, J gene, CDR3 protein, CDR3 DNA. A D gene is named only where the DNA matches it firmly. Where a row states a size, it is once, few, many or the class of an expanded clone; other rows omit it.

clone size: medium-sized
D gene: -
V gene: TRBV2
J gene: TRBJ1-2
CDR3 protein: CASTRPVPGDGYTF
CDR3 DNA: TGTGCCAGCACCCGCCCGGTCCCAGGGGACGGCTACACCTTC

clone size: few
D gene: -
V gene: TRBV18
J gene: TRBJ1-2
CDR3 protein: CASSPPSTGTNYGYTF
CDR3 DNA: TGTGCCAGCTCACCTCCCTCCACAGGGACGAACTATGGCTACACCTTC

clone size: -
D gene: -
V gene: TRBV7-3
J gene: TRBJ1-5
CDR3 protein: CASSLGEWTQPQHF
CDR3 DNA: TGTGCCAGCAGCTTAGGGGAGTGGACCCAGCCCCAGCATTTT

clone size: -
D gene: -
V gene: TRBV6-1
J gene: TRBJ2-7
CDR3 protein: CASSTASYEQYF
CDR3 DNA: TGTGCCAGCTCCACCGCCAGCTACGAGCAGTACTTC

clone size: -
D gene: -
V gene: TRBV11-3
J gene: TRBJ1-6
CDR3 protein: CASSLGGAIRTLHF
CDR3 DNA: TGTGCCAGCAGCTTAGGGGGGGCGATTAGAACCCTCCACTTT

clone size: -
D gene: TRBD2
V gene: TRBV20-1
J gene: TRBJ2-3
CDR3 protein: CSARLAEGPDTQYF
CDR3 DNA: TGCAGTGCAAGACTAGCGGAAGGCCCAGATACGCAGTATTTT

clone size: -
D gene: -
V gene: TRBV28
J gene: TRBJ2-3
CDR3 protein: CASSSSFLGTDTQYF
CDR3 DNA: TGTGCCAGCAGTTCCTCCTTTTTGGGCACAGATACGCAGTATTTT

clone size: -
D gene: -
V gene: TRBV20-1
J gene: TRBJ1-1
CDR3 protein: CSATVQQNTEAFF
CDR3 DNA: TGCAGTGCAACGGTACAGCAGAACACTGAAGCTTTCTTT

clone size: -
D gene: -
V gene: TRBV20-1
J gene: TRBJ1-6
CDR3 protein: CSASGQPDNSPLHF
CDR3 DNA: TGCAGTGCTTCTGGACAGCCTGATAATTCACCCCTCCACTTT

clone size: -
D gene: -
V gene: TRBV9
J gene: TRBJ2-2
CDR3 protein: CASSPVGHTGELFF
CDR3 DNA: TGTGCCAGCAGTCCCGTTGGGCACACCGGGGAGCTGTTTTTT

clone size: once
D gene: TRBD2
V gene: TRBV5-1
J gene: TRBJ2-3
CDR3 protein: CASTPLAGSTDTQYF
CDR3 DNA: TGCGCCAGCACCCCCCTAGCGGGGAGCACAGATACGCAGTATTTT

clone size: -
D gene: -
V gene: TRBV27
J gene: TRBJ2-2
CDR3 protein: CASGGRRQGFITGELFF
CDR3 DNA: TGTGCCAGCGGAGGGAGAAGACAGGGTTTTATCACCGGGGAGCTGTTTTTT

clone size: -
D gene: -
V gene: TRBV6-1
J gene: TRBJ1-2
CDR3 protein: CASNSNYGYTF
CDR3 DNA: TGTGCCAGCAATTCTAACTATGGCTACACCTTC

clone size: -
D gene: -
V gene: TRBV7-6
J gene: TRBJ2-3
CDR3 protein: CASSLEDSVGTDTQYF
CDR3 DNA: TGTGCCAGCAGCTTAGAGGACTCCGTTGGCACAGATACGCAGTATTTT

clone size: -
D gene: TRBD2
V gene: TRBV3-1
J gene: TRBJ2-5
CDR3 protein: CASSRGGETQYF
CDR3 DNA: TGTGCCAGCAGCCGGGGGGGGGAGACCCAGTACTTC

clone size: -
D gene: -
V gene: TRBV6-1
J gene: TRBJ2-6
CDR3 protein: CASSESSGANVLTF
CDR3 DNA: TGTGCCAGCAGCGAGAGCTCTGGGGCCAACGTCCTGACTTTC

clone size: large
D gene: TRBD1
V gene: TRBV4-1
J gene: TRBJ1-2
CDR3 protein: CASSPPRTGVGYGYTF
CDR3 DNA: TGCGCCAGCAGTCCACCCAGGACAGGGGTCGGCTATGGCTACACCTTC

clone size: -
D gene: -
V gene: TRBV11-2
J gene: TRBJ1-1
CDR3 protein: CASSLDSLGAEAFF
CDR3 DNA: TGTGCCAGCAGCTTAGACTCTCTGGGTGCTGAAGCTTTCTTT

clone size: -
D gene: TRBD1
V gene: TRBV18
J gene: TRBJ2-1
CDR3 protein: CASSHGQGARNEQFF
CDR3 DNA: TGTGCCAGCTCTCACGGACAGGGGGCGCGAAATGAGCAGTTCTTC

clone size: -
D gene: -
V gene: TRBV5-1
J gene: TRBJ1-2
CDR3 protein: CASSLVQGYGYTF
CDR3 DNA: TGCGCCAGCAGCTTGGTACAGGGCTATGGCTACACCTTC

clone size: -
D gene: TRBD1
V gene: TRBV27
J gene: TRBJ2-7
CDR3 protein: CASSSARDRRSYEQYF
CDR3 DNA: TGTGCCAGCAGTTCAGCCCGGGACAGGAGATCCTACGAGCAGTACTTC

clone size: -
D gene: TRBD1
V gene: TRBV19
J gene: TRBJ1-1
CDR3 protein: CASRVQTGAMNTEAFF
CDR3 DNA: TGTGCCAGTAGGGTACAGACAGGGGCAATGAACACTGAAGCTTTCTTT

clone size: few
D gene: TRBD1
V gene: TRBV20-1
J gene: TRBJ2-7
CDR3 protein: CSASGQRSYEQYF
CDR3 DNA: TGCAGTGCCTCGGGACAGCGATCCTACGAGCAGTACTTC

clone size: once
D gene: TRBD2
V gene: TRBV19
J gene: TRBJ2-5
CDR3 protein: CASSEVAGSAGGETQYF
CDR3 DNA: TGTGCCAGTAGCGAGGTAGCGGGGTCCGCCGGGGGAGAGACCCAGTACTTC

clone size: -
D gene: TRBD1
V gene: TRBV7-9
J gene: TRBJ1-2
CDR3 protein: CASSPTGGDYGYTF
CDR3 DNA: TGTGCCAGCAGCCCGACAGGGGGCGACTATGGCTACACCTTC

clone size: -
D gene: -
V gene: TRBV10-1
J gene: TRBJ1-1
CDR3 protein: CASSEGQKNTEAFF
CDR3 DNA: TGCGCCAGCAGTGAGGGACAGAAGAACACTGAAGCTTTCTTT

clone size: few
D gene: -
V gene: TRBV20-1
J gene: TRBJ2-7
CDR3 protein: CSAGTDSYEQYF
CDR3 DNA: TGCAGTGCTGGGACTGACTCCTACGAGCAGTACTTC

clone size: -
D gene: TRBD1
V gene: TRBV29-1
J gene: TRBJ1-2
CDR3 protein: CSVEVPGTARGGYTF
CDR3 DNA: TGCAGCGTTGAAGTCCCCGGGACAGCGAGGGGTGGCTACACCTTC

clone size: once
D gene: -
V gene: TRBV6-5
J gene: TRBJ1-5
CDR3 protein: CASSYRGNQPQHF
CDR3 DNA: TGTGCCAGCAGTTACCGGGGTAATCAGCCCCAGCATTTT

clone size: few
D gene: -
V gene: TRBV5-1
J gene: TRBJ2-5
CDR3 protein: CASSLVPDQETQYF
CDR3 DNA: TGCGCCAGCAGCTTGGTGCCGGACCAAGAGACCCAGTACTTC

clone size: -
D gene: -
V gene: TRBV6-1
J gene: TRBJ2-3
CDR3 protein: CASSDQRSTDTQYF
CDR3 DNA: TGTGCCAGCAGTGACCAAAGGAGCACAGATACGCAGTATTTT

clone size: -
D gene: TRBD1
V gene: TRBV19
J gene: TRBJ1-1
CDR3 protein: CASSGTGTSTEAFF
CDR3 DNA: TGTGCCAGTAGTGGGACAGGGACGTCCACTGAAGCTTTCTTT

clone size: few
D gene: -
V gene: TRBV21-1
J gene: TRBJ1-5
CDR3 protein: CASSSDQPQHF
CDR3 DNA: TGTGCCAGCAGCTCGGATCAGCCCCAGCATTTT

clone size: -
D gene: -
V gene: TRBV19
J gene: TRBJ1-1
CDR3 protein: CASSIVPGANTEAFF
CDR3 DNA: TGTGCCAGTAGTATAGTTCCCGGGGCGAACACTGAAGCTTTCTTT

clone size: once
D gene: -
V gene: TRBV2
J gene: TRBJ2-5
CDR3 protein: CASTMTGQETQYF
CDR3 DNA: TGTGCCAGCACTATGACAGGACAAGAGACCCAGTACTTC

clone size: few
D gene: -
V gene: TRBV19
J gene: TRBJ1-1
CDR3 protein: CASSMYKGMAEAFF
CDR3 DNA: TGTGCCAGTAGTATGTATAAGGGTATGGCTGAAGCTTTCTTT

clone size: large
D gene: TRBD2
V gene: TRBV7-2
J gene: TRBJ2-1
CDR3 protein: CASSLDSGGTYNEQFF
CDR3 DNA: TGTGCCAGCAGCTTAGATAGCGGGGGGACCTACAATGAGCAGTTCTTC

clone size: -
D gene: TRBD1
V gene: TRBV6-1
J gene: TRBJ1-6
CDR3 protein: CASSTGTGIPLHF
CDR3 DNA: TGTGCCAGCAGTACCGGGACAGGGATCCCCCTCCACTTT

clone size: -
D gene: TRBD1
V gene: TRBV24-1
J gene: TRBJ2-6
CDR3 protein: CATGETGVGANVLTF
CDR3 DNA: TGTGCCACCGGGGAAACAGGGGTCGGGGCCAACGTCCTGACTTTC

clone size: -
D gene: TRBD1
V gene: TRBV2
J gene: TRBJ2-2
CDR3 protein: CASRQGYTGELFF
CDR3 DNA: TGTGCCAGCAGACAGGGGTACACCGGGGAGCTGTTTTTT

clone size: few
D gene: -
V gene: TRBV20-1
J gene: TRBJ1-6
CDR3 protein: CSAGRDLYNSPLHF
CDR3 DNA: TGCAGTGCTGGCCGGGACCTCTATAATTCACCCCTCCACTTT

clone size: -
D gene: -
V gene: TRBV30
J gene: TRBJ2-3
CDR3 protein: CAWTIQGGVSTDTQYF
CDR3 DNA: TGTGCCTGGACGATACAGGGAGGGGTTAGCACAGATACGCAGTATTTT

clone size: -
D gene: -
V gene: TRBV24-1
J gene: TRBJ2-7
CDR3 protein: CATTKDSEGSYEQYF
CDR3 DNA: TGTGCCACCACCAAGGATAGCGAGGGCTCCTACGAGCAGTACTTC

clone size: few
D gene: TRBD1
V gene: TRBV20-1
J gene: TRBJ2-5
CDR3 protein: CSAFAGTGGQETQYF
CDR3 DNA: TGCAGTGCCTTCGCCGGGACAGGGGGCCAAGAGACCCAGTACTTC

clone size: -
D gene: -
V gene: TRBV7-2
J gene: TRBJ1-1
CDR3 protein: CASSLALRAPEAFF
CDR3 DNA: TGTGCCAGCAGCTTAGCCCTCCGGGCCCCCGAGGCTTTCTTT

clone size: -
D gene: -
V gene: TRBV7-2
J gene: TRBJ2-5
CDR3 protein: CASSPPTGQETQYF
CDR3 DNA: TGTGCCAGCAGCCCTCCGACAGGACAAGAGACCCAGTACTTC

clone size: -
D gene: TRBD1
V gene: TRBV6-1
J gene: TRBJ1-2
CDR3 protein: CASTSGQAIGYTF
CDR3 DNA: TGTGCCAGCACTTCGGGACAGGCCATTGGCTACACCTTC

clone size: -
D gene: -
V gene: TRBV19
J gene: TRBJ2-7
CDR3 protein: CASSTQVWGFSPYEQYF
CDR3 DNA: TGTGCCAGTAGTACCCAAGTGTGGGGGTTTAGTCCCTACGAGCAGTACTTC

clone size: -
D gene: -
V gene: TRBV6-1
J gene: TRBJ1-5
CDR3 protein: CASEQGDLSNQPQHF
CDR3 DNA: TGTGCCAGCGAGCAGGGTGATTTGAGCAATCAGCCCCAGCATTTT

clone size: -
D gene: TRBD1
V gene: TRBV6-1
J gene: TRBJ2-2
CDR3 protein: CASKTGANTGELFF
CDR3 DNA: TGTGCCAGCAAGACAGGGGCGAACACCGGGGAGCTGTTTTTT

clone size: -
D gene: TRBD1
V gene: TRBV15
J gene: TRBJ2-4
CDR3 protein: CATSRDRGGNIQYF
CDR3 DNA: TGTGCCACCAGCAGAGATAGAGGGGGCAACATTCAGTACTTC

clone size: -
D gene: -
V gene: TRBV20-1
J gene: TRBJ2-3
CDR3 protein: CSASTSTDTQYF
CDR3 DNA: TGCAGTGCTAGCACTAGCACAGATACGCAGTATTTT

clone size: -
D gene: -
V gene: TRBV7-2
J gene: TRBJ2-3
CDR3 protein: CASTTYSSDTQYF
CDR3 DNA: TGTGCCAGCACCACTTACTCTTCAGATACGCAGTATTTT